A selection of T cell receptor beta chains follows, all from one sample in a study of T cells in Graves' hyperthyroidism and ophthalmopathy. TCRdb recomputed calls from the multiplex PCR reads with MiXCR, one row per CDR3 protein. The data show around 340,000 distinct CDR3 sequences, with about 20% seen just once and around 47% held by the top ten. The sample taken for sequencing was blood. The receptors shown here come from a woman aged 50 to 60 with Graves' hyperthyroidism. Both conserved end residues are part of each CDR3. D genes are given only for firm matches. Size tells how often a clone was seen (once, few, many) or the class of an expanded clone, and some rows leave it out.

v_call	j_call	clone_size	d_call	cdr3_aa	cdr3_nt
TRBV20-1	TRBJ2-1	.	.	CSANRQAQGNEQFF	TGCAGTGCTAATCGGCAGGCCCAGGGCAATGAGCAGTTCTTC
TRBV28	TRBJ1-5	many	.	CASSLQLFNQPQHF	TGTGCCAGCAGTTTACAGCTATTCAATCAGCCCCAGCATTTT
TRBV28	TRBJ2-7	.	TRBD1	CATETGSRYEQCF	TGTGCCACTGAGACAGGGTCCCGATACGAGCAGTGCTTC
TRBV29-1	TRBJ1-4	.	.	CSVVWAGANEKLFF	TGCAGCGTTGTTTGGGCAGGGGCTAATGAAAAACTGTTTTTT
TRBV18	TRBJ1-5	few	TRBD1	CASSPPGQGAGQPQHF	TGTGCCAGCTCACCACCGGGACAGGGGGCGGGTCAGCCCCAGCATTTT
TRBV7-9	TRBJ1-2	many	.	CASSLLGGNYGYTF	TGTGCCAGCAGCCTCTTGGGGGGCAACTATGGCTACACCTTC
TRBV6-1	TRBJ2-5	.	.	CASSPTTAVSETQYF	TGTGCCAGCAGCCCCACTACGGCGGTGTCAGAGACCCAGTACTTC
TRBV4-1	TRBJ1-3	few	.	CASSFGQSSGNTIYF	TGCGCCAGCAGCTTTGGACAGAGCTCTGGAAACACCATATATTTT
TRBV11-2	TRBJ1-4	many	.	CASSRRPRPGEKLFF	TGTGCCAGCAGCCGCAGACCGCGGCCGGGTGAAAAACTGTTTTTT
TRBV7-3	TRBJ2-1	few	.	CASSLTITANEQFF	TGTGCCAGCAGCTTAACCATAACCGCCAATGAGCAGTTCTTC
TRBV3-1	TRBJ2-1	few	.	CASSQDDSGRFF	TGTGCCAGCAGCCAAGATGACTCGGGTCGGTTCTTC
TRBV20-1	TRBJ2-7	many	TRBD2	CSAPGLAGGTYEQYF	TGCAGTGCGCCGGGACTAGCGGGAGGAACTTACGAGCAGTACTTC
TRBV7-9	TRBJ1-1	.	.	CASTSGNTEAFF	TGTGCCAGCACGTCGGGTAACACTGAAGCTTTCTTT
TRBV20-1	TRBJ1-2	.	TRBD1	CSARRTGGGYTF	TGCAGTGCTAGACGGACAGGGGGTGGCTACACCTTC
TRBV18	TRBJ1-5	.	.	CASSPGVSGEPQHF	TGTGCCAGCTCACCAGGCGTTAGTGGGGAGCCCCAGCATTTT
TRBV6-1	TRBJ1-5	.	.	CASRLVGTGQPQHF	TGTGCCAGCAGACTAGTGGGTACGGGTCAGCCCCAGCATTTT
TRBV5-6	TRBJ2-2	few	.	CASSWTENTGELFF	TGTGCCAGCAGCTGGACAGAGAACACCGGGGAGCTGTTTTTT
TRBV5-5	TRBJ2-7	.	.	CASSFTGGEQYF	TGTGCCAGCAGCTTCACCGGGGGCGAGCAGTACTTC
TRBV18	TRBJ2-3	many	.	CASSPASYTQYF	TGTGCCAGCTCACCCGCGTCGTATACGCAGTATTTT
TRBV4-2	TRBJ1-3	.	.	CASSLFGGNTIYF	TGTGCCAGCAGCCTCTTCGGGGGAAACACCATATATTTT
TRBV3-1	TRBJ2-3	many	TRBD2	CASSQQAGSTDTQYF	TGTGCCAGCAGCCAACAAGCGGGGTCCACAGATACGCAGTATTTT
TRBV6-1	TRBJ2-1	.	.	CASSPTGSGADPDEQFF	TGTGCCAGCAGTCCAACCGGTTCGGGAGCTGACCCCGATGAGCAGTTCTTC
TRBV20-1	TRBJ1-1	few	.	CSARAEMNTEAFF	TGCAGTGCTAGAGCGGAAATGAACACTGAAGCTTTCTTT
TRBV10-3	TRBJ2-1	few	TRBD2	CAISTSGRVDEQFF	TGTGCCATCAGTACTAGCGGGAGAGTTGATGAGCAGTTCTTC
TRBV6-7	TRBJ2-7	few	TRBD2	CASSHTLGGSEQYF	TGTGCCAGCAGTCACACTCTGGGGGGGAGCGAGCAGTACTTC
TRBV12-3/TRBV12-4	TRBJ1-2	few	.	CASSLGQSHYGYTF	TGTGCCAGCAGTTTAGGACAGTCTCACTATGGCTACACCTTC
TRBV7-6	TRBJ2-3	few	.	CASSLAWSGSGITDTQYF	TGTGCCAGCAGCTTAGCTTGGTCGGGTAGCGGAATCACAGATACGCAGTATTTT
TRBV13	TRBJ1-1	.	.	CASSLLYGGMNTEAFF	TGTGCCAGCAGCTTATTATACGGGGGCATGAACACTGAAGCTTTCTTT
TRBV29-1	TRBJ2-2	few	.	CSGAEGDTGELFF	TGCAGCGGGGCGGAGGGGGACACCGGGGAGCTGTTTTTT
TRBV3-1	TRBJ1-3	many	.	CASSTPPYGVPGYGNTIYF	TGTGCCAGTTCCACCCCACCGTACGGAGTGCCGGGGTATGGAAACACCATATATTTT
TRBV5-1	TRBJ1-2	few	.	CASSLGPEGNYGYTF	TGCGCCAGCAGCTTGGGGCCAGAGGGTAACTATGGCTACACCTTC
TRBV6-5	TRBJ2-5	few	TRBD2	CASSYGGGGGETQYF	TGTGCCAGCAGTTACGGGGGGGGAGGTGGAGAGACCCAGTACTTC
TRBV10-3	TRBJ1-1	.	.	CAIRGVENTEAFF	TGTGCCATCCGAGGGGTCGAGAACACTGAAGCTTTCTTT
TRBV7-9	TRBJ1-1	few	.	CASSSRVGNTEAFF	TGTGCCAGCAGCTCCAGGGTAGGGAACACTGAAGCTTTCTTT
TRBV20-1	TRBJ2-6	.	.	CSAGAALSGANVLTF	TGCAGTGCCGGTGCGGCCCTCTCTGGGGCCAACGTCCTGACTTTC
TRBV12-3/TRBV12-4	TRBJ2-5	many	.	CASRLGDETQYF	TGTGCCAGCAGACTTGGCGATGAGACCCAGTACTTC
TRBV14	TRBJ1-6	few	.	CASSQDKGGWSPLHF	TGTGCCAGCAGCCAAGATAAGGGGGGCTGGTCACCCCTCCACTTT
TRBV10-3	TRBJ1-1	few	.	CATMTVLNTEAFF	TGTGCCACTATGACAGTGTTGAACACTGAAGCTTTCTTT
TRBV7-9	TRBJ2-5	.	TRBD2	CASSQGVLAGGGTQYF	TGCGCCAGCAGCCAAGGTGTATTAGCGGGCGGGGGGACCCAGTACTTC
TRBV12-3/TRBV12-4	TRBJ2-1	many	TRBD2	CASSFSGGWDEQFF	TGTGCCAGCAGTTTCAGCGGGGGGTGGGATGAGCAGTTCTTC
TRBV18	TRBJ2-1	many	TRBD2	CASSPMGLAFHEQFF	TGTGCCAGCTCACCGATGGGACTAGCTTTCCATGAGCAGTTCTTC
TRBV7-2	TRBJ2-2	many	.	CASSFGLNTGELFF	TGTGCCAGCAGCTTTGGGCTTAACACCGGGGAGCTGTTTTTT
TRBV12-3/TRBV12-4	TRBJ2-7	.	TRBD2	CASSFGAGARNEQYF	TGTGCCAGCAGTTTCGGAGCGGGAGCTAGGAACGAGCAGTACTTC
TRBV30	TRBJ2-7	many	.	CAWSDSSPQGPGDYEQYF	TGTGCCTGGAGTGACTCCTCCCCACAGGGTCCCGGAGACTACGAGCAGTACTTC
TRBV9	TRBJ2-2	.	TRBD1	CASSARTGTGGTGELFF	TGTGCCAGCAGCGCCCGGACCGGGACAGGGGGCACCGGGGAGCTGTTTTTT
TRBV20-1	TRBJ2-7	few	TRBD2	CSATRLAGISYEQYF	TGCAGTGCTACTAGACTAGCGGGAATCTCCTACGAGCAGTACTTC
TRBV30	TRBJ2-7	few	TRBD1	CALLRDSSYEQYF	TGTGCCTTACTCCGGGACAGCTCCTACGAGCAGTACTTC
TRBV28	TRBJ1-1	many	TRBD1	CASLSRDSYTEAFF	TGTGCCAGCCTCTCCCGGGACAGCTACACTGAAGCTTTCTTT
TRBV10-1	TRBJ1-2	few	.	CASSESAPYGYTF	TGCGCCAGCAGTGAGTCGGCTCCCTATGGCTACACCTTC
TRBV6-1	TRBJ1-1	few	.	CASAGLVANTEAFF	TGTGCCAGCGCAGGGTTGGTCGCCAACACTGAAGCTTTCTTT
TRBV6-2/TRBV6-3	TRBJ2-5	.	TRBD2	CASTSGGGWETQYF	TGTGCCAGCACTAGCGGGGGGGGGTGGGAGACCCAGTACTTC
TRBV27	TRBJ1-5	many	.	CASSWGAYENQPQHF	TGTGCCAGCAGCTGGGGGGCATATGAGAATCAGCCCCAGCATTTT
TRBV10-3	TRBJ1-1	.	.	CAISRQRDTEAFF	TGTGCCATCAGTAGACAGAGAGACACTGAAGCTTTCTTT
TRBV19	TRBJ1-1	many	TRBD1	CASSLRPDRGTNTEAFF	TGTGCCAGTAGTCTAAGACCCGACAGGGGGACGAACACTGAAGCTTTCTTT
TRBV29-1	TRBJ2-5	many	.	CSVGRITAGETQYF	TGCAGCGTTGGGCGGATAACGGCCGGGGAGACCCAGTACTTC